Each of the 17 T cell receptor beta chains below was sequenced from the same sample in a study of T cell responses to AZD1222 COVID-19 vaccine. Measured with immunoSEQ multiplex PCR; TCRdb has only the in-frame clones, and not every one. Of over 150,000 clones listed, just over 85% are singletons. Here the sequenced sample was peripheral blood, taken 28 days after the second AZD1222 dose. Source of these receptors: an adult who received the AZD1222 COVID-19 vaccine.

This CDR3 reads CASTFLGTGAYEQYF. The CDR3 DNA sequence: TGTGCCAGCACCTTCCTCGGGACAGGGGCCTACGAGCAGTACTTC. This chain connects TRBV7-8 to TRBJ2-7; 10 nucleotides match TRBD1. J was trimmed by 2 bases and V by 7 bases; bases with no gene match: 8. This CDR3 has 15 amino acids. Germline-derived CDR1 and CDR2 are SGHVS and FQNEAQ.

This chain connects TRBV19 to TRBJ1-6, with a tentative D call TRBD1 (5 bases). This CDR3 comprises 13 residues. Per germline, CDR1 LNHDA and CDR2 SQIVND (reference sequence). The V end was cut by 7 bases, the J end by 7 bases, with 11 bases between. The CDR3 region has the DNA TGTGCCAGTATGACAGCCAGCAATTCACCCCTCCACTTT. Its translation is CASMTASNSPLHF.

The chain employs TRBV15 and TRBJ1-2; D gene ambiguous. The ends were cut back, 0 bases at V and 8 bases at J, with 10 bases in the middle. The CDR3 consists of 13 residues. The germline CDR1 and CDR2 sequences are LNHNV and YYDKDF (reference sequence). This chain's CDR3 is CATSREELGGYTF. The CDR3 DNA reads TGTGCCACCAGCAGAGAGGAACTGGGAGGCTACACCTTC.

The V call is TRBV9, the J call TRBJ2-2, with TRBD1 as a possible D gene (6 bases). Germline V lookup: CDR1 SGDLS, CDR2 YYNGEE. Trimming left V 7 bases short and J 8 bases short, with 12 bases between. The CDR3 length is 12 residues. Here the CDR3 reads CASGQQGGELFF. The CDR3 DNA sequence: TGTGCCAGCGGACAACAGGGTGGGGAGCTGTTTTTT.

The V gene is TRBV12-3 or TRBV12-4, the J gene TRBJ1-6; no clear D gene. V was shortened by 6 bases and J by 7 bases, with 10 bases between the two germline ends. This CDR3 has 13 amino acids. The CDR3 DNA sequence: TGTGCCAGCAGCCGGACGCGGAATTCACCCCTCCACTTT. Residues: CASSRTRNSPLHF.

This chain joins TRBV5-1 and TRBJ2-2; D not resolved. Trimming pared 1 base from V and 4 bases from J, leaving 14 bases between. The CDR3 length is 16 residues. CDR1 is SGHRS and CDR2 is YFSETQ in the germline V gene. CDR3 amino acids: CASSLMATASTGELFF. The DNA of the CDR3 is TGCGCCAGCAGCTTGATGGCAACCGCGAGCACCGGGGAGCTGTTTTTT.

V usage is TRBV2 and J usage is TRBJ1-5, with D unclear. Germline V lookup: CDR1 SNHLY, CDR2 FYNNEI. The CDR3 consists of 11 residues. Trimming took 4 bases from V and 9 from J, leaving 7 bases between them. CDR3 amino acids: CASSVGGPQHF. The CDR3 bases are TGTGCCAGCAGTGTGGGTGGGCCCCAGCATTTT.

The J gene is TRBJ2-7, the V gene TRBV12-5; TRBD1 matches 11 bases. Germline values: CDR1 LGHNT, CDR2 FRNRAP. The junction had 2 bases not matched to a gene; V was cut back by 4 bases and J by 0 bases. CDR3 length: 15 amino acids. The CDR3 bases are TGTGCTAGTGGTTCGGGACAGGGGGTCTCCTACGAGCAGTACTTC. Its protein is CASGSGQGVSYEQYF. Drawing the rest from reference TRBV12-5 and TRBJ2-7, the complete variable domain is DARVTQTPRHKVTEMGQEVTMRCQPILGHNTVFWYRQTMMQGLELLAYFRNRAPLDDSGMPKDRFSAEMPDATLATLKIQPSEPRDSAVYFCASGSGQGVSYEQYFGPGTRLTVT.

This clone came up once. CDR3: CASIPTVNYGYTF. CDR3 in DNA: TGTGCCAGCATTCCGACAGTTAACTATGGCTACACCTTC. The chain recombines TRBV6-5 with TRBJ1-2; the D gene is possibly TRBD1 (5 bases). Per germline, CDR1 MNHEY and CDR2 SVGAGI. The CDR3 has 13 residues. V was shortened by 7 bases and J by 1 base, with 10 bases between the two germline ends.

This clone is a singleton in its sample. The J gene is TRBJ2-4, the V gene TRBV5-6; D is uncertain. The CDR3 extends over 15 amino acids. V was cut by 0 bases and J by 2 bases, with 9 bases left in between. Germline-derived CDR1 and CDR2 are SGHDT and YYEEEE. CDR3 protein: CASSLDRMTKNIQYF. The CDR3 nucleotides read TGTGCCAGCAGCTTGGACAGAATGACCAAAAACATTCAGTACTTC.

This chain joins TRBV5-1 and TRBJ2-3, with 10 bases aligning to TRBD2. V was clipped by 0 bases and J by 3 bases; unmatched bases: 10. There are 18 residues in the CDR3. The germline V gene encodes CDR1 SGHRS and CDR2 YFSETQ. As DNA, the CDR3 is TGCGCCAGCAGCTTGGCCACGGCTAGCGGGGGTAGGACAGATACGCAGTATTTT. Translated, it gives CASSLATASGGRTDTQYF.

CDR3 amino acids: CASSIYSLSNQPQHF. The CDR3 nucleotides are TGTGCCAGTAGTATTTACTCTCTTAGCAATCAGCCCCAGCATTTT. The chain couples TRBV19 to TRBJ1-5; unclear D gene. The CDR3 is 15 residues long. The V and J ends lost 3 bases and 0 bases respectively, with 9 bases between them. Germline V gene sequence: CDR1 LNHDA, CDR2 SQIVND (reference sequence).

This chain connects TRBV30 to TRBJ1-1, with D unresolved. Trimming stripped 0 bases from V and 5 bases from J, with 7 bases between. This CDR3 is 12 amino acids long. Germline V gene lookup returns CDR1 GTSNPN and CDR2 SVGIG (reference sequence). The CDR3 loop reads CAWSVAVTEAFF. For the CDR3, the DNA is TGTGCCTGGAGTGTGGCGGTAACTGAAGCTTTCTTT.

V and J are TRBV11-2 and TRBJ2-5, with unresolved D. The CDR3 is 15 amino acids. The germline V gene encodes CDR1 SGHAT and CDR2 FQNNGV. The V end lost 1 base, the J end lost 4 bases, and 13 bases lay between the germline ends. CDR3 loop: CASSLGGSELETQYF. The CDR3 DNA is TGTGCCAGCAGCTTAGGAGGCAGCGAATTAGAGACCCAGTACTTC.

The chain is built from TRBV6-5 and TRBJ2-7; the D gene is possibly TRBD2 (5 bases). Trimming took off 6 bases at V and 6 bases at J, with 15 bases between the two ends. Per the germline V gene, CDR1 is MNHEY and CDR2 is SVGAGI. The CDR3 runs 13 residues. As DNA, the CDR3 is TGTGCCAGCAGCGCGAGAAGAGGAGGCGAGCAGTACTTC. It yields the protein CASSARRGGEQYF.

In regard to this clone: Other DNA sequences in the sample encode the same CDR3. This sequence joins TRBV5-4 and TRBJ1-1; D is unclear. The ends were cut back, 0 bases at V and 0 bases at J, with 6 bases in the middle. This CDR3 region has 14 residues. Germline V gives CDR1 SGHNT, CDR2 YYREEE (reference sequence). For the CDR3, the DNA is TGTGCCAGCAGCTTGGTGGGGATGAACACTGAAGCTTTCTTT. It specifies CASSLVGMNTEAFF.

This chain's CDR3 is CASSIGTSGEKLFF. The CDR3, as DNA: TGTGCCAGTAGTATTGGAACCAGCGGTGAAAAACTGTTTTTT. The chain recombines TRBV19 with TRBJ1-4; D is ambiguous. Germline V gives CDR1 LNHDA, CDR2 SQIVND (reference sequence). V was pared by 3 bases and J by 7 bases, with 12 bases between. This CDR3 has 14 amino acids.